This TCR beta chain was profiled in a study of T cell responses to AZD1222 COVID-19 vaccine (dated by TCRdb to the early 2020s). A note on the overall study: AZD1222 recipients with second doses at about 4 weeks or about 12 weeks were pooled, because spike-specific TCR depth and breadth did not differ between schedules. TCR sequencing covered more than 230 trial participants: some 210 given two doses of AZD1222 and 26 given two doses of MenACWY control vaccine. Enrollment into the trials was organized by age into subgroups of 18-55, 56-69 and 70-plus years, and those subgroups contained about 160, 30 and 59 TCR-sequenced participants, respectively.

The time point tag for this specimen amounts to: baseline before first vaccination. Vaccinee samples came from UK trials COV001 and COV002, including a single-blind randomized controlled phase 2/3 trial of AZD1222 (ChAdOx1 nCoV-19) in healthy adults. Trial participant PBMC samples were collected at day 0 and day 28 after the second dose for TCRbeta chain sequencing. For this clone: The clone's antigen remains unknown. No per-base quality is available; no much larger clone lies one base away.

The paper as a whole reports these results and caveats: Participants were mostly white British and included more females than males, and it was suggested by the authors that clonal diversity may have been underestimated. Only six AZD1222 recipients were SARS-CoV-2 seropositive at baseline, limiting conclusions about previously exposed vaccinees. Epitopes outside the regions mutated in the B.1.351 and B.1.1.7 variants were reportedly recognized by nearly half of the unique spike-specific TCRs. After two AZD1222 doses, spike-specific TCR breadth and depth were significantly higher than at day 0 and than in MenACWY recipients. Vaccine-associated CD4 TCRs spanned the whole spike protein, with dominant responses in regions 160-218 and 743-854. No day 14 peak-response samples were available, so repertoires were characterized only after the peak T cell response. The 56-69-year group was small, and its depth increase did not reach significance, likely because of low power.

The CDR3 regions of human TCRbeta chains were subjected to immunosequencing. Regarding the original processing steps: TCRs in the repertoires were matched against a reference library of SARS-CoV-2-specific TCRs that had been generated with the MIRA antigen-specificity platform. Breadth was defined as the fraction of unique TCRs that were SARS-CoV-2-associated. Depth was defined as the fraction of total T cells that were SARS-CoV-2-associated. Each spike-specific TCR was assigned to its reactive spike region and to a CD4 or CD8 class using the MIRA data. Log10-transformed breadth and depth values were compared by one-way ANOVA with Sidak's multiple comparisons tests. TCRdb limited this immuneACCESS table to in-frame rearrangements with V and J called. A share of clones is missing; checked studies link under half to unresolved V genes, and the rest is unexplained. V and J calls plus clone size are reproduced from that table; the DNA served to infer D and trimming. In all, the sample holds some 85,000 clones, and around 90% of those were seen once. About 23% of the sample rests with the top ten.

Based on the germline V gene, the CDR1 and CDR2 sequences are MNHEY and SVGAGI. At the junction V is shortened by 7 bases and J by 2 bases, with 12 bases in between. The CDR3, from cysteine to phenylalanine, totals 13 residues. CDR3 DNA only is kept here, 39 bases in frame from base 1. The chain couples TRBV6-5 to TRBJ2-7, with the D segment possibly TRBD1 or TRBD2, each aligning over 6 bases. This receptor was obtained from an adult in good health. Specimen: peripheral blood, collected on day 0 of AZD1222 vaccination. The nucleotide sequence is given as TGTGCCAGCATCGGGGGCAGCGCCTACGAGCAGTACTTC. This gives the protein CASIGGSAYEQYF.